The clone carrying this T cell receptor (beta chain) was seen only a few times. Its antigen is unidentified. Germline V gene lookup returns CDR1 SGHVS and CDR2 FQNEAQ. This CDR3 spans 15 amino acids. V lost 5 bases and J lost 1; bases outside the gene matches: 4. The data derive from a study of vaccination effects on CD4 cells after COVID-19. The ViraFEST assay expanded antigen-specific CD4+ T cells with viral peptide pools before sequencing. Upon completion of about ten days in culture, CD4+ T cells were isolated. Among the vaccine recipients, none had a prior SARS-CoV-2 infection, and nucleocapsid antibodies were negative. The data were produced by immunoSEQ multiplex PCR, yet TCRdb's version contains in-frame clones alone and is incomplete. Of 30,000 to 45,000 clones listed, roughly two thirds are singletons.

Source: CD4+ T cells from PBMCs cultured with SARS-CoV-2 spike peptides, taken before COVID-19 vaccination. This sequence was found in a human donor who received a COVID-19 vaccine. V usage is TRBV7-8 and J usage is TRBJ1-3, with TRBD1 identical over 8 bases. The CDR3, as DNA: TGTGCCAGCAGCCCTGACAGGGGATCTGGAAACACCATATATTTT. Translation: CASSPDRGSGNTIYF.